This T cell receptor beta chain emerged from a study of OX40 agonist ivuxolimab in advanced cancers. Study results and limitations: Expanded peripheral T cell antigen specificity was not determined. Individuals who were partial responders at 0.1-3.0 mg/kg had clonal expansion that ranked among the lowest. CD8+ T cells were the subset that, on average, had more expanded clones than CD4+.

The germline V gene has CDR1 SGHDT and CDR2 YYEEEE. This CDR3 has 13 residues. Trimming cost V 9 bases and J 3 bases, with 16 bases left between them. With respect to this clone: Antigen: not known.

The investigators sampled blood at baseline, at cycle 4 day 1, and at cycle 7 day 1. Generated by immunoSEQ multiplex PCR, the TCRdb table keeps only in-frame clones and is missing some. Of around 30,000 clones in the sample, about 92% are singletons; the top ten hold 36%. V is TRBV5-6 and J is TRBJ2-7, with D perhaps TRBD1 (6 bases). The sequenced sample was CD4+ or CD8+ T cells sorted from blood, obtained in a trial of the OX40 agonist ivuxolimab. The receptor comes from an adult with an advanced solid tumor such as melanoma, head and neck, liver or kidney cancer. The CDR3 protein is CATSDRLYYEQYF. CDR3 DNA: TGTGCCACCTCGGACAGACTATACTACGAGCAGTACTTC.